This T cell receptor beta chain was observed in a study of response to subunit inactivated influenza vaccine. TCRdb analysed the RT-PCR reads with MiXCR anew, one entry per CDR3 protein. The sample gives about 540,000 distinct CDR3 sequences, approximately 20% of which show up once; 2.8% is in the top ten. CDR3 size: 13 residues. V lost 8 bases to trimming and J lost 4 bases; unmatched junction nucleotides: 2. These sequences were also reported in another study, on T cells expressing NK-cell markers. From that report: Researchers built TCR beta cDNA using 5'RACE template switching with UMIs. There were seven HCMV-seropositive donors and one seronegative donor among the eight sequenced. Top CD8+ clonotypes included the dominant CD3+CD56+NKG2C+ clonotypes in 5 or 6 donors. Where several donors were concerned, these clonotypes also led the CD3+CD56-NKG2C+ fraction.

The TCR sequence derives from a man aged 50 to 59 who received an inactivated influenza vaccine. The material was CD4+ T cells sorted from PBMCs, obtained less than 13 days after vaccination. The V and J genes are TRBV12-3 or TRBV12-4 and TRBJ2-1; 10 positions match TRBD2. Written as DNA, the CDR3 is TGTGCCAGCGAGACTAGCGGGTACAATGAGCAGTTCTTC. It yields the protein CASETSGYNEQFF.